Below, 13 T cell receptor beta chains from the same sample are listed, as sequenced in a study of OX40 agonist ivuxolimab in advanced cancers. The data were produced by immunoSEQ multiplex PCR, yet TCRdb's version contains in-frame clones alone and is incomplete. This sample yields under 65,000 clones, of which roughly 85% are seen a single time; over 2.5% belongs to the top ten. The sample in question was CD4+ or CD8+ T cells sorted from blood, obtained in a trial of the OX40 agonist ivuxolimab. The receptors derive from an adult with an advanced solid tumor such as melanoma, head and neck, liver or kidney cancer.

The V and J genes are TRBV30 and TRBJ1-5; D call uncertain. Germline CDR1 and CDR2: GTSNPN and SVGIG (reference sequence). Trimming removed 0 bases from V and 0 bases from J, with 9 bases in between. The CDR3 totals 15 residues. CDR3 DNA: TGTGCCTGGAGTGTAGGCGGGAATAGCAATCAGCCCCAGCATTTT. It yields the protein CAWSVGGNSNQPQHF.

This chain uses TRBV28 with TRBJ1-1; 7 nucleotides agree with TRBD1. Germline CDR1 and CDR2: MDHEN and SYDVKM. This CDR3 region has 15 residues. V lost 3 bases and J lost 5; bases outside the gene matches: 9. The CDR3 sequence: CASSFLEGARTEAFF. CDR3 bases: TGTGCCAGCAGTTTTCTTGAGGGGGCGCGAACTGAAGCTTTCTTT.

Worth noting for this clone: This sample includes further DNA sequences coding for the same CDR3. The chain couples TRBV4-1 to TRBJ1-1; 7 bases map to TRBD1. CDR3 length: 15 amino acids. Germline CDR1 MGHRA, CDR2 YSYEKL. Trimming took 1 base from V and 4 from J; bases not matched to a gene: 6. The CDR3 DNA follows: TGCGCCAGCAGCCAAGCATACAGGGGACGCACTGAAGCTTTCTTT. Translation: CASSQAYRGRTEAFF.

This clone was seen ten or more times. This chain connects TRBV28 to TRBJ2-7; TRBD1 might be the D (6 bases). The CDR3 sequence is 15 residues long. The germline V gene encodes CDR1 MDHEN and CDR2 SYDVKM. The V end lost 4 bases, the J end lost 2 bases, and 15 bases lay between the germline ends. This CDR3 reads CASSSGQTWAYEQYF. The CDR3 nucleotides are TGTGCCAGCAGTTCAGGACAGACCTGGGCCTACGAGCAGTACTTC. Filled out from reference TRBV28 and TRBJ2-7, the complete variable domain reads DVKVTQSSRYLVKRTGEKVFLECVQDMDHENMFWYRQDPGLGLRLIYFSYDVKMKEKGDIPEGYSVSREKKERFSLILESASTNQTSMYLCASSSGQTWAYEQYFGPGTRLTVT.

V gene TRBV10-3 combines with J gene TRBJ2-2; no firm D call. V lost 2 bases and J lost 7, with 11 bases in between. The germline V gene has CDR1 ENHRY and CDR2 SYGVKD. This CDR3 is built from 14 residues. The CDR3 DNA follows: TGTGCCATCAGTGAGAGACGGACGGACGGGGAGCTGTTTTTT. Its translation is CAISERRTDGELFF.

V and J are TRBV5-4 and TRBJ2-3, with 9 bases matching TRBD2. The germline CDR1 and CDR2 sequences are SGHNT and YYREEE (reference sequence). This CDR3 contains 16 residues. V lost 2 bases and J lost 6; bases outside the gene matches: 10. CDR3 nucleotides: TGTGCCAGCAGCTTTGGCGGCGGGAGGGCCCCCGATACGCAGTATTTT. As protein: CASSFGGGRAPDTQYF.

The chain employs TRBV7-2 and TRBJ1-5; no clear D gene. Trimming pared 1 base from V and 0 bases from J, leaving 10 bases between. The CDR3 runs 16 residues. Germline V gene lookup returns CDR1 SGHTA and CDR2 FQGNSA. This chain's CDR3 is CASSLGAPYSNQPQHF. The CDR3, as DNA: TGTGCCAGCAGCTTAGGGGCACCGTATAGCAATCAGCCCCAGCATTTT.

This clone was counted a few times. V gene TRBV19 combines with J gene TRBJ2-3; 12 bases align to TRBD2. V was clipped by 5 bases and J by 5 bases; unmatched bases: 5. The germline gives CDR1 LNHDA, CDR2 SQIVND (reference sequence). The CDR3 spans 15 residues. CDR3 region: CASSLTSGGEDTQYF. In nucleotides, the CDR3 is TGTGCCAGTAGTTTGACTAGCGGGGGTGAAGATACGCAGTATTTT.

The rearrangement uses TRBV30 and TRBJ2-7, with 7 bases that match TRBD1. CDR1 is GTSNPN and CDR2 is SVGIG in the germline V gene (reference sequence). The trim removed 5 bases at V and 6 bases at J, leaving 10 bases unmatched. There are 13 residues in the CDR3. CDR3 protein: CAWDLRRQGEQYF. In DNA form, the CDR3 reads TGTGCCTGGGACCTTCGAAGACAGGGCGAGCAGTACTTC.

The rearrangement uses TRBV18 and TRBJ1-5; TRBD1 might be the D (6 bases). The V end lost 0 bases, the J end lost 9 bases, and 15 bases lay between the germline ends. The CDR3 sequence is 15 residues long. Germline assignment: CDR1 KGHSH and CDR2 LQKENI. CDR3 amino acids: CASSPPGGLGGPQHF. The CDR3 coding sequence is TGTGCCAGCTCACCACCAGGGGGGCTCGGAGGGCCCCAGCATTTT.

The V gene is TRBV2, the J gene TRBJ1-3; 8 positions agree with TRBD1. CDR3 length: 13 amino acids. Trimming at V came to 11 bases and at J to 4 bases, leaving 7 bases not matched to a gene. In germline, CDR1 is SNHLY, CDR2 FYNNEI. The CDR3, as DNA: TGTGCCTACCGACAGGGGCAAGGAAACACCATATATTTT. Residues: CAYRQGQGNTIYF.

This chain uses TRBV9 with TRBJ1-4; D unclear. The CDR3 sequence is 14 residues long. The V gene's germline CDR1 is SGDLS and CDR2 YYNGEE. The V end lost 3 bases, the J end lost 0 bases, and 6 bases lay between the germline ends. CDR3 coding DNA: TGTGCCAGCAGCGATAGAGCAACTAATGAAAAACTGTTTTTT. It specifies CASSDRATNEKLFF.

The chain recombines TRBV9 with TRBJ1-2, with D tentatively TRBD1 (6 bases). Germline CDR1 is SGDLS and CDR2 is YYNGEE. CDR3 size: 12 residues. V dropped 4 bases and J dropped 5 bases, with 9 bases sitting between them. As DNA, the CDR3 is TGTGCCAGCAGCCGGACAGATTATGGCTACACCTTC. This sequence encodes CASSRTDYGYTF.